These 32 T cell receptor beta chains came from one sample sequenced in a study of persistence of HIV-infected CD4 T cells (TCRdb year 2020). The immunoSEQ hsTCRB assay version 4, run in survey mode, was used to sequence TCRbeta repertoires from genomic DNA. The source is immuneACCESS, and TCRdb retained only in-frame sequences with V and J called. Part of the clones is not carried over; for the studies checked, unresolved V genes explain less than half of this, and the remainder is unexplained. The sample table lists 35,000 to 50,000 clones, about 89% of them with a count of one. The ten largest clones represent under 2% of the sample. The treatment or condition tag for this specimen amounts to: suppressive antiretroviral therapy. As a nonspecific positive control representing the CD4+ T cell repertoire, cells were stimulated with anti-CD3/anti-CD28 magnetic beads. Responding CD4+ T cells were sorted by upregulation of both CD40 ligand and CD69.

The antigens for these receptors are not known. The input for sequencing was CD4+ T cells sorted from PBMCs after roughly 17-hour stimulation, taken from a patient who received antiretroviral therapy. The cell subset or site label, as the study defines it: CD40L+CD69+ CD4 T cells responding to anti-CD3/anti-CD28 beads, representing the overall repertoire. The source is an adult man with HIV who was CMV-seropositive.

The V gene is TRBV27, the J gene TRBJ1-6, with 9 bases fitting TRBD1. The CDR3 contains 18 residues. V was clipped by 0 bases and J by 4 bases; unmatched bases: 7. Germline values: CDR1 MNHEY, CDR2 SMNVEV (reference sequence). CDR3 in amino acids: CASSLSSGTGYYNSPLHF. Written as DNA, the CDR3 is TGTGCCAGCAGTTTATCTTCCGGGACAGGGTATTATAATTCACCCCTCCACTTT.

This chain connects TRBV3-1 (or the pseudogene TRBV3-2) to TRBJ2-1; 7 bases agree with TRBD2. The CDR3 consists of 16 residues. Germline V gene sequence: CDR1 LGHDT, CDR2 YNNKEL (reference sequence). J was trimmed by 4 bases and V by 1 base; bases with no gene match: 7. The CDR3 spells CASSQGRPSGYNEQFF. The CDR3 nucleotides are TGTGCCAGCAGCCAAGGGCGGCCTAGCGGATACAATGAGCAGTTCTTC.

V is TRBV28 and J is TRBJ1-2; possible D gene TRBD1, 5 bases. The CDR3 contains 11 residues. V lost 7 bases to trimming and J lost 6 bases, with 9 bases between them. Germline V gives CDR1 MDHEN, CDR2 SYDVKM. The CDR3 reads CASTGRDGYTF. The DNA for the CDR3 is TGTGCCAGCACCGGCAGGGATGGCTACACCTTC.

The chain is built from TRBV25-1 and TRBJ1-4; possible D gene TRBD1, 5 bases. Per the germline V gene, CDR1 is MGHDK and CDR2 is SYGVNS. V dropped 7 bases and J dropped 8 bases, with 20 bases sitting between them. This CDR3 is 15 amino acids long. In nucleotides, the CDR3 is TGTGCCAGCAATAATCCTGGGGGGTCAGAAGAAAAACTGTTTTTT. This encodes CASNNPGGSEEKLFF.

This clone has only a few counts. The chain employs TRBV6-6 and TRBJ1-1, with 10 positions matching TRBD1. CDR3 size: 14 residues. V was pared by 6 bases and J by 6 bases, with 7 bases of the junction left unmatched. The germline gives CDR1 MNHNY, CDR2 SVGAGI (reference sequence). The CDR3 here is CASSKTGGLAEAFF. The CDR3 coding sequence is TGTGCCAGCAGCAAGACAGGGGGCTTGGCTGAAGCTTTCTTT.

The rearrangement links TRBV28 to TRBJ1-5; D is undetermined. This CDR3 comprises 14 residues. V shed 4 bases and J shed 2 bases, with 9 bases lying between them. Germline CDR1 and CDR2: MDHEN and SYDVKM. The CDR3 DNA is TGTGCCAGCAGTTCCCCCGGCGGCAATCAGCCCCAGCATTTT. It translates to CASSSPGGNQPQHF.

The chain combines TRBV6-5 with TRBJ2-3; 12 bases agree with TRBD2. This CDR3 has 15 residues. The trim removed 2 bases at V and 6 bases at J, leaving 3 bases unmatched. CDR1 and CDR2 (germline): MNHEY, SVGAGI. As DNA, the CDR3 is TGTGCCAGCAGTTACACAGGACTAGCGGGGGATACGCAGTATTTT. Translating it yields CASSYTGLAGDTQYF.

This clone occurred once. The CDR3 here is CASGATGRSITGELFF. The CDR3 DNA sequence: TGTGCCAGCGGGGCAACGGGCAGATCGATCACCGGGGAGCTGTTTTTT. V gene TRBV2 combines with J gene TRBJ2-2, with D maybe TRBD1 (5 bases). CDR1 is SNHLY, CDR2 FYNNEI, per germline. This CDR3 region has 16 residues. V was cut by 8 bases and J by 4 bases, with 20 bases left in between.

The chain uses TRBV18 and TRBJ1-5; D is undetermined. This CDR3 spans 12 amino acids. The V end was cut by 3 bases, the J end by 3 bases, with 3 bases between. The germline gives CDR1 KGHSH, CDR2 LQKENI. The CDR3 spells CASSPYNQPQHF. CDR3 DNA sequence: TGTGCCAGCTCACCGTACAATCAGCCCCAGCATTTT.

V usage is TRBV7-3 and J usage is TRBJ2-3; TRBD2 matches at 8 bases. This CDR3 contains 15 residues. The germline CDR1 and CDR2 sequences are SGHTA and FQGTGA. V trimming: 4 bases; J trimming: 4 bases; junction bases outside the gene matches: 7. In nucleotides, the CDR3 is TGTGCCAGCAGCTCACGACTAGCGCCGCCAGATACGCAGTATTTT. It is translated as CASSSRLAPPDTQYF.

The rearrangement joins TRBV2 to TRBJ2-7; 9 nucleotides line up with TRBD2. V dropped 3 bases and J dropped 6; count of bases not matched to a gene: 15. This CDR3 is 17 amino acids long. The germline V gene encodes CDR1 SNHLY and CDR2 FYNNEI. CDR3 nucleotide sequence: TGTGCCAGCAGTGACCCGTTCCGACTAGCGGCGGGGGGCGAGCAGTACTTC. The encoded protein is CASSDPFRLAAGGEQYF.

V usage is TRBV6-5 and J usage is TRBJ2-7; D is uncertain. V shed 4 bases and J shed 4 bases, with 8 bases lying between them. This CDR3 spans 12 amino acids. The germline V gene has CDR1 MNHEY and CDR2 SVGAGI. The DNA of the CDR3 is TGTGCCAGCAGTTCTGGGCGGTACGAGCAGTACTTC. Translated, it gives CASSSGRYEQYF.

J is TRBJ2-1 and V is TRBV2; tentative D call: TRBD2 (7 bases). The CDR3 contains 14 residues. V lost 4 bases and J 4 bases, leaving 11 bases between the germline ends. Germline V lookup: CDR1 SNHLY, CDR2 FYNNEI. CDR3 DNA: TGTGCCAGCAGTGGACGGGGGGCATACAATGAGCAGTTCTTC. The encoded protein is CASSGRGAYNEQFF.

V usage is TRBV28 and J usage is TRBJ1-2; D may be TRBD1 (5 bases). The CDR3 is made up of 13 amino acids. The V end was cut by 7 bases, the J end by 8 bases, with 17 bases between. The germline V gene encodes CDR1 MDHEN and CDR2 SYDVKM. The CDR3 nucleotides are TGTGCCAGCAACAGGCGGGGGATTGGAGGCTACACCTTC. It is translated as CASNRRGIGGYTF.

The chain combines TRBV5-1 with TRBJ2-3; 7 bases match TRBD2. V was pared by 0 bases and J by 3 bases, with 7 bases of the junction left unmatched. The CDR3 covers 16 residues. Germline CDR1 and CDR2: SGHRS and YFSETQ. CDR3 in amino acids: CASSLGLPGGTDTQYF. CDR3 in DNA: TGCGCCAGCAGCTTGGGCCTTCCCGGGGGGACAGATACGCAGTATTTT.

V is TRBV5-8 and J is TRBJ2-7, with 9 nucleotides matching TRBD1. This CDR3 has 15 amino acids. CDR1 and CDR2 (germline): SGHTS, YDEGEE. V lost 0 bases and J lost 5; bases outside the gene matches: 6. Written as DNA, the CDR3 is TGTGCCAGCAGCTTGGAAACGACAGGGGGGAACGAGCAGTACTTC. Its translation is CASSLETTGGNEQYF.

The chain combines TRBV5-4 with TRBJ2-1; D perhaps matches TRBD2 (7 bases). The length of the CDR3 is 14 residues. CDR1 is SGHNT, CDR2 YYREEE, per germline (reference sequence). Deletions cut 0 bases from V and 10 bases from J, with 14 bases between. In DNA, the CDR3 is TGTGCCAGCAGCTTGGAATCAGGGAGGGGGGAGCAGTTCTTC. This sequence encodes CASSLESGRGEQFF.

The chain couples TRBV30 to TRBJ1-4; D unclear. The CDR3 is 14 residues long. Trimming shortened V by 2 bases and J by 5 bases, and 12 bases separated the two germline ends. Germline V CDR1 and CDR2: GTSNPN, SVGIG (reference sequence). In DNA form, the CDR3 reads TGTGCCTGGAGTCCCTCCGGGAAGAATGAAAAACTGTTTTTT. It translates to CAWSPSGKNEKLFF.

The rearrangement uses TRBV27 and TRBJ2-7; 10 bases agree with TRBD1. Germline CDR1 MNHEY, CDR2 SMNVEV (reference sequence). After removal of 5 bases from V and 6 bases from J, the junction contained 4 bases not matched to a gene. The length of the CDR3 is 13 residues. The CDR3 region is CASSPGQGLEQYF. The CDR3 coding sequence is TGTGCCAGCAGTCCGGGACAGGGGCTCGAGCAGTACTTC.

This chain joins TRBV18 and TRBJ1-2, with D tentatively TRBD1 (5 bases). The CDR3 runs to 15 residues. The germline V gene encodes CDR1 KGHSH and CDR2 LQKENI. Trimming cost V 3 bases and J 2 bases, with 13 bases left between them. The chain's CDR3 is CASSPLRGANYGYTF. Here the CDR3 DNA reads TGTGCCAGCTCACCCCTGAGAGGGGCCAACTATGGCTACACCTTC.

This chain links TRBV4-1 with TRBJ2-4, with D possibly TRBD1 on 6 matching bases. With 0 bases removed from V and 4 bases from J, the gap between germline ends came to 13 bases. Germline V gene sequence: CDR1 MGHRA, CDR2 YSYEKL. The CDR3 runs 16 residues. The CDR3 loop is CASSQDLKDRKNIQYF. In DNA form, the CDR3 reads TGCGCCAGCAGCCAAGATTTAAAGGACAGAAAAAACATTCAGTACTTC.

The sample holds one count of this clone. The CDR3 DNA sequence: TGTGCCAGCAGTTTATCGACAGGGTACACAGATACGCAGTATTTT. Protein product: CASSLSTGYTDTQYF. The chain combines TRBV28 with TRBJ2-3; TRBD1 agrees at 7 bases. The CDR3 runs 15 residues. CDR1 is MDHEN, CDR2 SYDVKM, per germline. Losses at the gene ends were 1 base for V and 2 bases for J; bases not matched to a gene: 3.

V gene TRBV27 combines with J gene TRBJ1-1, with 7 bases lining up with TRBD1. This CDR3 contains 14 residues. Germline CDR1 MNHEY, CDR2 SMNVEV (reference sequence). Trimming cost V 4 bases and J 1 base; bases outside gene matches: 3. The CDR3 spells CASSWGQRNTEAFF. CDR3 bases: TGTGCCAGCAGTTGGGGACAGCGGAACACTGAAGCTTTCTTT.

The rearrangement uses TRBV9 and TRBJ1-2, with TRBD1 as a possible D gene (6 bases). Germline CDR1 SGDLS, CDR2 YYNGEE. Trimming pared 0 bases from V and 4 bases from J, leaving 10 bases between. This CDR3 comprises 14 residues. CDR3 DNA sequence: TGTGCCAGCAGCGTAGAGCAGGGGAGCTATGGCTACACCTTC. Protein: CASSVEQGSYGYTF.

The chain recombines TRBV4-1 with TRBJ2-7; the match to TRBD2 covers 14 bases. V was clipped by 3 bases and J by 7 bases; unmatched bases: 11. Germline-derived CDR1 and CDR2 are MGHRA and YSYEKL. The CDR3 contains 17 residues. The CDR3 DNA sequence: TGCGCCAGCAGCCACGCTGAGACTAGCGGGGGGGCTGGAGAGCAGTACTTC. Amino acids: CASSHAETSGGAGEQYF.

The rearrangement joins TRBV7-2 to TRBJ1-1; D not resolved. Germline V gives CDR1 SGHTA, CDR2 FQGNSA. The germline V and J ends were trimmed by 2 bases and 6 bases, with 19 bases remaining between them. The CDR3 loop spans 16 amino acids. CDR3 in DNA: TGTGCCAGCAGCTTATTTTTGTCGGCGGAGAGGTCTGAAGCTTTCTTT. Amino acid sequence: CASSLFLSAERSEAFF.

The chain is built from TRBV6-5 and TRBJ2-3; D uncertain. The CDR3 sequence is 12 residues long. Trimming removed 8 bases at V and 1 base at J, with 7 bases between. CDR1 is MNHEY, CDR2 SVGAGI, per germline. CDR3 coding DNA: TGTGCCAGCGCCACTGGCACAGATACGCAGTATTTT. Protein: CASATGTDTQYF.

The CDR3 sequence is CASSNTDTQYF. The CDR3 DNA reads as TGTGCCAGCTCCAACACAGATACGCAGTATTTT. The chain has TRBV27 and TRBJ2-3; D gene unclear. The V and J ends lost 8 bases and 2 bases respectively, with 5 bases between them. From germline, CDR1 is MNHEY and CDR2 SMNVEV (reference sequence). The CDR3 loop spans 11 amino acids.

For the CDR3, the DNA is TGTGCCAGCATGGGACCGCGGAGGGCCACTGAAGCTTTCTTT. This codes for CASMGPRRATEAFF. The chain recombines TRBV25-1 with TRBJ1-1; TRBD1 is a possible D gene (5 bases). Trimming stripped 7 bases from V and 4 bases from J, with 16 bases between. The CDR3 length is 14 residues. The germline V gene encodes CDR1 MGHDK and CDR2 SYGVNS.

The DNA for the CDR3 is TGTGCCAGCAGCTTTACAGGGACCTCCTACGAGCAGTACTTC. This sequence encodes CASSFTGTSYEQYF. The chain combines TRBV13 with TRBJ2-7, with a tentative D call TRBD1 (6 bases). The CDR3 consists of 14 residues. Germline V gene lookup returns CDR1 PRHDT and CDR2 FYEKMQ (reference sequence). V was clipped by 3 bases and J by 0 bases, with 9 bases between them.

The chain carries TRBV5-1 and TRBJ2-1; D is uncertain. Germline V gives CDR1 SGHRS, CDR2 YFSETQ. This CDR3 is 14 amino acids long. V lost 4 bases, J lost 7 bases, and 15 bases lay in between. CDR3 DNA sequence: TGCGCCAGCAGCCCCTACGCCCCAAGTAATGAGCAGTTCTTC. Protein sequence: CASSPYAPSNEQFF.

This chain joins TRBV7-8 and TRBJ2-1; 9 bases agree with TRBD2. This CDR3 comprises 12 residues. CDR1 is SGHVS and CDR2 is FQNEAQ in the germline V gene. V trimming: 5 bases; J trimming: 16 bases; junction bases outside the gene matches: 9. The CDR3 coding sequence is TGTGCCAGCAGCATACCGGGACTAGCAAATTTCTTC. It yields the protein CASSIPGLANFF.